This TCR beta chain was profiled in a study of cytomegalovirus exposure and HLA in healthy donors. Turning to the study itself: Counted in an early data release were approximately 80 million unique TCRs from HLA-typed donors. Regarding the study as a whole: The authors later found most CMV-associated TCR beta chains appeared HLA-restricted. The study labeled fewer than 200 TCR beta chains cytomegalovirus-associated.

A multiplex PCR was run with 60 Vbeta primers and 13 Jbeta primers. The data were produced by immunoSEQ multiplex PCR, yet TCRdb's version contains in-frame clones alone and is incomplete. This sample's table has more than 100,000 clones. In regard to this clone: Antigen unknown.

Per the germline V gene, CDR1 is ENHRY and CDR2 is SYGVKD. V lost 4 bases to trimming and J lost 5 bases; unmatched junction nucleotides: 1. CDR3 length equals 14 residues. Material: PBMCs. J is TRBJ1-6 and V is TRBV10-3, with 8 positions matching TRBD1. This TCR was sampled from a woman aged 35 to 49 in good health and CMV-seronegative. This CDR3 is CAISGDRNNSPLHF. The CDR3, as DNA: TGTGCCATCAGTGGGGACAGGAATAATTCACCCCTCCACTTT.